This T cell receptor (beta chain) was recovered during a study of technical replicates of blood from a handful of donors. Produced via immunoSEQ multiplex PCR; TCRdb's table is partial and in-frame only. The data contain tens of thousands of clones, 92% of them singletons. The germline V gene has CDR1 LNHNV and CDR2 YYDKDF (reference sequence). The CDR3 runs to 12 residues. V lost 5 bases and J 3 bases, leaving 7 bases between the germline ends. Sequenced material: T cells isolated from PBMCs. The chain carries TRBV15 and TRBJ1-1, with a possible D match to TRBD1 (5 bases). The clonotype originates from a human donor in good health. CDR3 amino acids: CATSSGYTEAFF. Here the CDR3 DNA reads TGTGCCACCAGCTCAGGGTACACTGAAGCTTTCTTT. The whole variable domain, filled in from reference TRBV15 and TRBJ1-1, reads DAMVIQNPRYQVTQFGKPVTLSCSQTLNHNVMYWYQQKSSQAPKLLFHYYDKDFNNEADTPDNFQSRRPNTSFCFLDIRSPGLGDTAMYLCATSSGYTEAFFGQGTRLTVV.